The 18 T cell receptor beta chains presented below share a single source sample, sequenced in a study of T-cell reconstitution after alpha-beta-depleted transplantation in children. During its preparation, the TCRbeta library received unique molecular identifiers. Using its own MiXCR run on the PCR reads, TCRdb lists one record per CDR3 protein. The data show about 110,000 distinct CDR3 sequences, with around 6.4% seen just once and approximately 25% held by the top ten. The sample here was PBMCs, mostly from graft donor cells, taken 360 days after TCRalphabeta/CD19-depleted stem cell transplant. These receptor sequences come from a male patient between 2 and 15 years old who had a stem cell transplant for acute lymphoblastic leukemia, so the T cells may come from the graft donor.

This clonotype was detected ten times or more. V usage is TRBV6-4 and J usage is TRBJ2-7; 8 nucleotides line up with TRBD1. The CDR3 length is 18 residues. V gave up 5 bases and J gave up 2 bases; unmatched junction bases: 17. Germline CDR1 and CDR2: MRHNA and SNTAGT. The CDR3 nucleotides read TGTGCCAGCAGTTCTTTTAAAATGGGGGGACAGGAGACCTACGAGCAGTACTTC. This gives the protein CASSSFKMGGQETYEQYF.

This clonotype was observed a few times. This chain joins TRBV4-1 and TRBJ1-2; a weak D match, TRBD1 (5 bases). Germline CDR1 reads MGHRA; CDR2 reads YSYEKL. The CDR3 contains 15 residues. Deletions cut 0 bases from V and 5 bases from J, with 13 bases between. The CDR3 DNA sequence: TGCGCCAGCAGCCAAGAGTCACGGCAGGGATATGGCTACACCTTC. Protein product: CASSQESRQGYGYTF.

The chain combines TRBV6-1 with TRBJ1-1; TRBD1 aligns across 7 bases. Germline assignment: CDR1 MNHNS and CDR2 SASEGT. CDR3 length: 15 residues. The junction had 5 bases not matched to a gene; V was cut back by 0 bases and J by 4 bases. The CDR3 DNA follows: TGTGCCAGCAGTGAAGCGGTCAGGGGGGGCACTGAAGCTTTCTTT. This translates into CASSEAVRGGTEAFF.

There are a few counts of this clonotype. This sequence joins TRBV4-2 and TRBJ1-2, with 8 positions matching TRBD1. Germline V gene data show CDR1 as LGHNA and CDR2 as YNFKEQ. This CDR3 comprises 15 residues. Trimming took 0 bases from V and 8 from J; bases not matched to a gene: 8. Written as DNA, the CDR3 is TGTGCCAGCAGCCAAGAGGGGCAGGGGGCGAACGGCTACACCTTC. Translated, it gives CASSQEGQGANGYTF.

This clonotype was seen many times. J is TRBJ2-7 and V is TRBV7-9; D uncertain. Deletions cut 5 bases from V and 2 bases from J, with 10 bases between. This CDR3 spans 13 amino acids. CDR1 is SEHNR, CDR2 FQNEAQ, per germline (reference sequence). This CDR3 reads CASSPPITYEQYF. CDR3 nucleotide sequence: TGTGCCAGCAGCCCCCCCATCACCTACGAGCAGTACTTC.

This clonotype was observed at least ten times. The rearrangement links TRBV11-2 to TRBJ2-7, with D unresolved. Germline V CDR1 and CDR2: SGHAT, FQNNGV. This CDR3 contains 13 residues. V lost 1 base and J lost 1, with 5 bases in between. CDR3 sequence: CASSLGWSYEQYF. CDR3 DNA sequence: TGTGCCAGCAGCTTAGGCTGGTCCTACGAGCAGTACTTC.

The chain combines TRBV20-1 with TRBJ2-4, with D possibly being TRBD1 or TRBD2 (5 bases each). The germline gives CDR1 DFQATT, CDR2 SNEGSKA (reference sequence). The V end lost 7 bases, the J end lost 2 bases, and 24 bases lay between the germline ends. CDR3 length equals 17 residues. CDR3 coding DNA: TGCAGTGTCCGGGGCCAGGGAAGGGGCGAGACCAAAAACATTCAGTACTTC. Translated, it gives CSVRGQGRGETKNIQYF.

This clonotype was found many times. The rearrangement uses TRBV7-8 and TRBJ1-1; D ambiguous. The V end was cut by 3 bases, the J end by 2 bases, with 4 bases between. The CDR3 has 12 amino acids. The germline V gene has CDR1 SGHVS and CDR2 FQNEAQ. The CDR3 DNA is TGTGCCAGCAGCTTCTCAAACACTGAAGCTTTCTTT. It encodes CASSFSNTEAFF.

This clonotype was observed a few times. CDR3 residues: CASTSANTGELFF. CDR3 coding DNA: TGTGCCAGTACTAGCGCGAACACCGGGGAGCTGTTTTTT. This sequence joins TRBV27 and TRBJ2-2, with TRBD2 identical over 7 bases. Trimming removed 9 bases from V and 0 bases from J; junction bases left unmatched: 1. The CDR3 is 13 amino acids. Germline CDR1 is MNHEY and CDR2 is SMNVEV (reference sequence).

The sample holds one count of this clonotype. V and J are TRBV2 and TRBJ2-1; possible D gene TRBD1, 6 bases. From germline, CDR1 is SNHLY and CDR2 FYNNEI. This CDR3 contains 13 residues. V was trimmed by 9 bases and J by 5 bases, leaving 14 bases between them. The CDR3 bases are TGTGCCAGTAAGGCAGGGGCCAACAATGAGCAGTTCTTC. Translated, it gives CASKAGANNEQFF.

This clonotype is categorized as large. The rearrangement uses TRBV2 and TRBJ2-5, with a possible D match to TRBD1 (5 bases). This CDR3 is 15 amino acids long. Germline assignment: CDR1 SNHLY and CDR2 FYNNEI. V dropped 0 bases and J dropped 2 bases, with 10 bases sitting between them. The CDR3 nucleotides are TGTGCCAGCAGTGAAGCCCTCAGGGCTCAAGAGACCCAGTACTTC. Amino acids: CASSEALRAQETQYF.

V is TRBV4-3 and J is TRBJ1-1; 7 nucleotides align to TRBD1. CDR3 length equals 15 residues. V shed 0 bases, J shed 6 bases, and the junction held 7 bases outside the gene matches. Per the germline V gene, CDR1 is LGHNA and CDR2 is YSLEER. CDR3 amino acids: CASSQDPGGLPEAFF. The CDR3, as DNA: TGCGCCAGCAGCCAAGATCCAGGGGGGTTACCTGAAGCTTTCTTT.

This clonotype was recorded at least ten times. The chain recombines TRBV11-2 with TRBJ2-1, with a weak D call TRBD1 (6 bases). The V end lost 5 bases, the J end lost 1 base, and 15 bases lay between the germline ends. The germline gives CDR1 SGHAT, CDR2 FQNNGV. The CDR3 loop spans 16 amino acids. CDR3 amino acids: CASSPQGPGSYNEQFF. The CDR3 nucleotides are TGTGCCAGCAGCCCACAGGGCCCCGGATCCTACAATGAGCAGTTCTTC.

The sample holds a few counts of this clonotype. This chain links TRBV5-1 with TRBJ1-5; 7 nucleotides agree with TRBD1. Germline V gives CDR1 SGHRS, CDR2 YFSETQ. This CDR3 is built from 15 residues. V lost 0 bases and J lost 4; bases outside the gene matches: 4. CDR3 protein: CASSLARGWNQPQHF. For the CDR3, the DNA is TGCGCCAGCAGCTTGGCCAGGGGGTGGAATCAGCCCCAGCATTTT.

Here the CDR3 reads CASRRRESGHTIYF. CDR3 in DNA: TGTGCCAGCAGACGACGGGAATCAGGGCACACCATATATTTT. This chain uses TRBV12-3 or TRBV12-4 with TRBJ1-3, with D possibly TRBD1 on 5 matching bases. The ends were cut back, 6 bases at V and 8 bases at J, with 17 bases in the middle. This CDR3 region has 14 residues.

The chain has TRBV28 and TRBJ2-2; possibly TRBD1 for D (6 bases). V was clipped by 3 bases and J by 6 bases, with 14 bases between them. Germline CDR1 is MDHEN and CDR2 is SYDVKM. CDR3 length: 15 amino acids. CDR3 protein: CASSFRGKKAGELFF. In nucleotides, the CDR3 is TGTGCCAGCAGTTTCAGGGGAAAAAAGGCCGGGGAGCTGTTTTTT.

Many counts were recorded for this clonotype. This chain uses TRBV29-1 with TRBJ2-7; TRBD2 agrees at 9 bases. This CDR3 contains 13 residues. CDR1 and CDR2 from the germline V gene are SQVTM and ANQGSEA. V gave up 6 bases and J gave up 4 bases; unmatched junction bases: 7. CDR3 region: CSVLAGITYEQYF. The CDR3 DNA reads TGCAGCGTGCTAGCGGGGATAACTTACGAGCAGTACTTC.

The rearrangement uses TRBV30 and TRBJ2-1, with D maybe TRBD2 (5 bases). There are 12 residues in the CDR3. Germline V gene lookup returns CDR1 GTSNPN and CDR2 SVGIG (reference sequence). Between the trimmed V and J ends, which lost 1 base and 9 bases, there was a span of 10 bases. CDR3 protein: CAWSGEFSEQFF. CDR3 DNA sequence: TGTGCCTGGAGTGGGGAGTTCAGTGAGCAGTTCTTC.